Following are 13 T cell receptor beta chains from one sample sequenced in a study of monozygotic twins with inflammatory bowel disease. Reanalyzing the 5' RACE reads, TCRdb keeps one entry per CDR3 protein, without DNA. With around 410,000 distinct CDR3 sequences in the sample, the ten largest clones hold approximately 2.3%. The sample comprised blood. All receptors derive from a human donor with ulcerative colitis or Crohn's disease, or a healthy co-twin of an affected twin (not recorded which).

This chain links TRBV7-9 with TRBJ2-3; no DNA is available, so the TRBD2 call from TCRdb remains unchecked. Per germline, CDR1 SEHNR and CDR2 FQNEAQ (reference sequence). This CDR3 region has 17 residues. The CDR3 sequence: CASSLEGWAVSTDTQYF.

The chain is built from TRBV6-5 and TRBJ1-3. Germline V gene data show CDR1 as MNHEY and CDR2 as SVGAGI. This CDR3 spans 13 amino acids. CDR3 sequence: CASSYSSGNTIYF.

The V call is TRBV20-1, the J call TRBJ2-1; no DNA is available, so the TRBD1 call from TCRdb remains unchecked. Germline V lookup: CDR1 DFQATT, CDR2 SNEGSKA (reference sequence). This CDR3 comprises 12 residues. The CDR3 sequence: CSAWDSYNEQFF.

The chain uses TRBV28 and TRBJ1-3; TCRdb calls TRBD1, which cannot be checked without DNA. The length of the CDR3 is 16 residues. Germline assignment: CDR1 MDHEN and CDR2 SYDVKM. The CDR3 sequence: CASSSGQGLFGNTIYF.

The V call is TRBV28, the J call TRBJ2-5. The CDR3 loop spans 13 amino acids. CDR1 MDHEN and CDR2 SYDVKM come from the germline V gene. The CDR3 sequence is CASSRYVQETQYF.

The chain uses TRBV6-1 and TRBJ1-3; the D call of TRBD1 rests on TCRdb alone, since no DNA is present to check it. Germline CDR1 and CDR2: MNHNS and SASEGT. The CDR3 runs 16 residues. This CDR3 reads CASSVQGAGPRNTIYF.

This sequence joins TRBV6-5 and TRBJ2-3. Germline CDR1 is MNHEY and CDR2 is SVGAGI. This CDR3 comprises 13 residues. The CDR3 loop is CASRRDLTDTQYF.

The rearrangement uses TRBV28 and TRBJ2-3; without DNA, the TCRdb call of TRBD2 cannot be checked. Germline-derived CDR1 and CDR2 are MDHEN and SYDVKM. This CDR3 region has 13 residues. The chain's CDR3 is CASSGTTPDTQYF.

The chain is built from TRBV20-1 and TRBJ2-6; TCRdb lists TRBD1, though no DNA is available to test this call. This CDR3 has 13 amino acids. Germline V gives CDR1 DFQATT, CDR2 SNEGSKA (reference sequence). The CDR3 is CSAVPTGANVLTF.

The chain joins TRBV28 to TRBJ2-7. The V gene's germline CDR1 is MDHEN and CDR2 SYDVKM. This CDR3 comprises 15 residues. The CDR3 loop is CASSLPKGGTYEQYF.

The CDR3 is CASSFTSNGPGELFF. The V and J genes are TRBV7-2 and TRBJ2-2. CDR3 length: 15 amino acids. CDR1 is SGHTA and CDR2 is FQGNSA in the germline V gene. The entire variable domain, with the rest obtained from reference TRBV7-2 and TRBJ2-2, is as follows: GAGVSQSPSNKVTEKGKDVELRCDPISGHTALYWYRQSLGQGLEFLIYFQGNSAPDKSGLPSDRFSAERTGGSVSTLTIQRTQQEDSAVYLCASSFTSNGPGELFFGEGSRLTVL.

The chain couples TRBV25-1 to TRBJ2-5; TCRdb indicates TRBD2, and absent DNA this call remains unverified. This CDR3 is built from 14 residues. The germline CDR1 and CDR2 sequences are MGHDK and SYGVNS. The CDR3 is CASSKAGSQETQYF.

This chain links TRBV27 with TRBJ2-2. The germline V gene has CDR1 MNHEY and CDR2 SMNVEV (reference sequence). CDR3 length equals 11 residues. The CDR3 loop reads CASSYFGELFF.